These 15 T cell receptor beta chains were all obtained from the same sample, sequenced in a study of blood T cell repertoires in COVID-19. The assay was immunoSEQ multiplex PCR, and TCRdb's table has in-frame clones only and misses some. The sample holds a few hundred thousand clones, about 86% seen once. Sequencing used PBMCs or T cells enriched from blood (not recorded which). These receptors all stem from a middle-aged woman with acute COVID-19.

This clone was detected once. This chain links TRBV28 with TRBJ1-1; no firm D call. The CDR3 length is 15 residues. Trimming removed 6 bases from V and 5 bases from J, with 19 bases in between. Germline lookup yields CDR1 MDHEN and CDR2 SYDVKM. The CDR3: CASSLAWHPRTEAFF. CDR3 bases: TGTGCCAGCAGCCTAGCGTGGCACCCGAGGACTGAAGCTTTCTTT. The complete variable domain, with remaining parts taken from reference TRBV28 and TRBJ1-1, reads DVKVTQSSRYLVKRTGEKVFLECVQDMDHENMFWYRQDPGLGLRLIYFSYDVKMKEKGDIPEGYSVSREKKERFSLILESASTNQTSMYLCASSLAWHPRTEAFFGQGTRLTVV.

The chain's CDR3 is CAISESAGGLADYEQYF. CDR3 in DNA: TGTGCCATCAGTGAGTCGGCGGGGGGACTAGCGGACTACGAGCAGTACTTC. The rearrangement joins TRBV10-3 to TRBJ2-7; TRBD2 aligns across 11 bases. This CDR3 comprises 17 residues. From germline, CDR1 is ENHRY and CDR2 SYGVKD. Trimming removed 0 bases from V and 3 bases from J; junction bases left unmatched: 7.

The V gene is TRBV6-5, the J gene TRBJ1-5, with D unclear. This CDR3 is 15 amino acids long. CDR1 and CDR2 from the germline V gene are MNHEY and SVGAGI. V was clipped by 6 bases and J by 1 base, with 13 bases between them. The CDR3 DNA sequence: TGTGCCAGCAGCGACGGACTTAGCAGCAATCAGCCCCAGCATTTT. Its translation is CASSDGLSSNQPQHF.

This sequence joins TRBV19 and TRBJ2-3; D remains unclear. The CDR3 runs to 14 residues. Germline CDR1 reads LNHDA; CDR2 reads SQIVND (reference sequence). The V end was cut by 1 base, the J end by 4 bases, with 9 bases between. CDR3 protein: CASSIVGSADTQYF. As DNA, the CDR3 is TGTGCCAGTAGTATAGTCGGGTCAGCAGATACGCAGTATTTT. Together with reference TRBV19 and TRBJ2-3, the CDR3 gives the full variable domain: DGGITQSPKYLFRKEGQNVTLSCEQNLNHDAMYWYRQDPGQGLRLIYYSQIVNDFQKGDIAEGYSVSREKKESFPLTVTSAQKNPTAFYLCASSIVGSADTQYFGPGTRLTVL.

The genes are TRBV19 and TRBJ2-7; D is ambiguous. This CDR3 is 12 amino acids long. Trimming took 5 bases from V and 2 from J, leaving 7 bases between them. Germline CDR1 LNHDA, CDR2 SQIVND (reference sequence). The CDR3 DNA follows: TGTGCCAGTAGTGTGGAGCCCTACGAGCAGTACTTC. This sequence encodes CASSVEPYEQYF.

The rearrangement uses TRBV6-2 or TRBV6-3 and TRBJ1-2, with D possibly being TRBD1 (6 bases). The CDR3 spans 14 residues. From germline, CDR1 is MNHEY and CDR2 SVGEGT. The V end lost 2 bases, the J end lost 4 bases, and 11 bases lay between the germline ends. Written as DNA, the CDR3 is TGTGCCAGCAGTTACGCAGGGGAGGGCTATGGCTACACCTTC. It yields the protein CASSYAGEGYGYTF.

V is TRBV15 and J is TRBJ1-5; TRBD1 aligns across 7 bases. Germline V gene data show CDR1 as LNHNV and CDR2 as YYDKDF (reference sequence). This CDR3 has 19 amino acids. V lost 0 bases, J lost 5 bases, and 16 bases stayed unmatched. The CDR3 here is CATSREAREIWDRDQPQHF. In nucleotides, the CDR3 is TGTGCCACCAGCAGAGAGGCACGAGAAATCTGGGACAGAGATCAGCCCCAGCATTTT.

The chain uses TRBV7-3 and TRBJ1-5; D is unresolved. Germline CDR1 reads SGHTA; CDR2 reads FQGTGA. The CDR3 extends over 15 amino acids. The ends were cut back, 8 bases at V and 5 bases at J, with 19 bases in the middle. CDR3 nucleotides: TGTGCCAGCCAGGCAGTCTATTACCCCGATCAGCCCCAGCATTTT. Translated, it gives CASQAVYYPDQPQHF. Variable domain in full (rest from reference TRBV7-3 and TRBJ1-5): GAGVSQTPSNKVTEKGKYVELRCDPISGHTALYWYRQSLGQGPEFLIYFQGTGAADDSGLPNDRFFAVRPEGSVSTLKIQRTERGDSAVYLCASQAVYYPDQPQHFGDGTRLSIL.

J is TRBJ2-1 and V is TRBV29-1; 8 bases map to TRBD2. V lost 7 bases, J lost 0 bases, and 11 bases stayed unmatched. The CDR3 is 16 residues long. The germline gives CDR1 SQVTM, CDR2 ANQGSEA. CDR3 sequence (DNA): TGCAGCGGGACTGCCACGGGGGGGAACTCCTACAATGAGCAGTTCTTC. It translates to CSGTATGGNSYNEQFF.

This chain joins TRBV15 and TRBJ1-6, with 7 bases fitting TRBD1. Germline loops: CDR1 LNHNV, CDR2 YYDKDF (reference sequence). Germline trimming cut 0 bases from V and 0 bases from J; bases unmatched to any gene: 8. The CDR3 runs to 19 residues. CDR3 DNA: TGTGCCACCAGCAGAGAAGTACAGGGGCGGAGCTCCTATAATTCACCCCTCCACTTT. Translated: CATSREVQGRSSYNSPLHF.

This sequence joins TRBV6-4 and TRBJ1-6; D not resolved. The CDR3 has 13 residues. The V and J ends lost 2 bases and 6 bases respectively, with 5 bases between them. Germline CDR1 reads MRHNA; CDR2 reads SNTAGT. The CDR3 DNA is TGTGCCAGCAGTGACCGGGTTAATTCACCCCTCCACTTT. It codes for CASSDRVNSPLHF.

The chain combines TRBV7-9 with TRBJ1-2; no firm D call. V dropped 5 bases and J dropped 6 bases, with 13 bases sitting between them. Germline CDR1 SEHNR, CDR2 FQNEAQ (reference sequence). The CDR3 is 13 amino acids. The CDR3 reads CASSSLVGHGYTF. The DNA for the CDR3 is TGTGCCAGCAGCAGTTTGGTTGGGCATGGCTACACCTTC.

This clone has a single count. The chain links TRBV27 to TRBJ1-6; D is perhaps TRBD1 (6 bases). Germline CDR1 is MNHEY and CDR2 is SMNVEV (reference sequence). The CDR3 totals 15 residues. Deletions cut 2 bases from V and 4 bases from J, with 9 bases between. The CDR3 loop is CASSLEGQYNSPLHF. The CDR3 DNA is TGTGCCAGCAGTTTAGAAGGACAGTATAATTCACCCCTCCACTTT.

The gene calls are TRBV3-1 (or the pseudogene TRBV3-2) and TRBJ1-1; no reliable D call. The CDR3 is made up of 12 amino acids. Trimming cost V 5 bases and J 3 bases, with 7 bases left between them. CDR1 is LGHDT, CDR2 YNNKEL, per germline (reference sequence). The DNA of the CDR3 is TGTGCCAGCAGCGACCGGGACACTGAAGCTTTCTTT. This translates into CASSDRDTEAFF.

The chain combines TRBV5-1 with TRBJ2-7; 12 bases align to TRBD2. The CDR3 spans 16 residues. Per germline, CDR1 SGHRS and CDR2 YFSETQ. V gave up 2 bases and J gave up 2 bases; unmatched junction bases: 5. CDR3 amino acids: CASSLTLAGGPYEQYF. In nucleotides, the CDR3 is TGCGCCAGCAGCTTAACACTAGCGGGGGGTCCCTACGAGCAGTACTTC.